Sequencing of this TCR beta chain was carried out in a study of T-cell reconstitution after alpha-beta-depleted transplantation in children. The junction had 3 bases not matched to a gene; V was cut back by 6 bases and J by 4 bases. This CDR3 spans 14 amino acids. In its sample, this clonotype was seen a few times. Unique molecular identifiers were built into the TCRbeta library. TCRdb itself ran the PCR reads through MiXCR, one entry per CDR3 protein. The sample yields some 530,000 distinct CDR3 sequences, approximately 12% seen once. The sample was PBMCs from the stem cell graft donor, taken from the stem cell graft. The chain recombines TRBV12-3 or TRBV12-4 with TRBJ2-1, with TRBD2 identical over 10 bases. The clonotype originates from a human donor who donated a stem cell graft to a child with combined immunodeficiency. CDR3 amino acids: CASRQREGYNEQFF. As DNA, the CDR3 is TGTGCCAGCAGACAGCGGGAGGGGTACAATGAGCAGTTCTTC.